This is a list of T cell receptor beta chains from one sample in a study of early T cells in non-severe SARS-CoV-2 infection. TCRdb analysed the 5' RACE reads with MiXCR anew, one entry per CDR3 protein. Seen here are more than 35,000 distinct CDR3 sequences, around a tenth observed once, and the top ten hold 21%. Specimen: whole blood. These receptors were obtained from an adult who was a healthcare worker with PCR-confirmed SARS-CoV-2 infection or an uninfected control (not recorded which). Each CDR3 is given with its conserved first and last residue. Fields, in order: CDR3 DNA, CDR3 protein, clone size, J gene, V gene, D gene. A D gene is named only where the DNA matches it firmly. Rows may omit the clone size; those that give it use once, few, many or a size class.

CDR3nt: TGTGCCAGCACCTACCCCCGGCTAGCGGGAGTTGAGACCCAGTACTTC
CDR3aa: CASTYPRLAGVETQYF
abundance: .
j_gene: TRBJ2-5
v_gene: TRBV7-2
d_gene: TRBD2

CDR3nt: TGCGCCAGCAGCCCCGGGGGGGGCACCGGGGAGCTGTTTTTT
CDR3aa: CASSPGGGTGELFF
abundance: few
j_gene: TRBJ2-2
v_gene: TRBV5-1
d_gene: TRBD2

CDR3nt: TGTGCCAGCAGTTTAAGGGGCACTCGATACAATGAGCAGTTCTTC
CDR3aa: CASSLRGTRYNEQFF
abundance: few
j_gene: TRBJ2-1
v_gene: TRBV28
d_gene: .

CDR3nt: TGTGCCAGTAGTATCCTTGACAATGAGCAGTTCTTC
CDR3aa: CASSILDNEQFF
abundance: many
j_gene: TRBJ2-1
v_gene: TRBV19
d_gene: .

CDR3nt: TGTGCCAGCAGCACAAAACAGGGTTCTTCCCAGTACTTC
CDR3aa: CASSTKQGSSQYF
abundance: many
j_gene: TRBJ2-4
v_gene: TRBV7-9
d_gene: .

CDR3nt: TGTGCCAGCAGGATTGAGGGGACACAGCCCCAGCATTTT
CDR3aa: CASRIEGTQPQHF
abundance: .
j_gene: TRBJ1-5
v_gene: TRBV2
d_gene: .

CDR3nt: TGTGCCAGCAGTTCCAGCGGGAGGGTGAATGAGCAGTTCTTC
CDR3aa: CASSSSGRVNEQFF
abundance: many
j_gene: TRBJ2-1
v_gene: TRBV28
d_gene: TRBD2

CDR3nt: TGTGCCAGTTCCGCCGGGGCCAACGTCCTGACTTTC
CDR3aa: CASSAGANVLTF
abundance: many
j_gene: TRBJ2-6
v_gene: TRBV24-1
d_gene: .

CDR3nt: TGCAGCGCATCCTTTTGGGGGTCGAGCGGGAATGAGCAGTTCTTC
CDR3aa: CSASFWGSSGNEQFF
abundance: few
j_gene: TRBJ2-1
v_gene: TRBV29-1
d_gene: .

CDR3nt: TGTGCCAGCAGTTACTTGGGACTAGCGGAAAGAGGGTCCTCCTACAATGAGCAGTTCTTC
CDR3aa: CASSYLGLAERGSSYNEQFF
abundance: few
j_gene: TRBJ2-1
v_gene: TRBV6-2/TRBV6-3
d_gene: TRBD2

CDR3nt: TGTGCCAGCAGTCGTGCGGGAAGCACAGATACGCAGTATTTT
CDR3aa: CASSRAGSTDTQYF
abundance: .
j_gene: TRBJ2-3
v_gene: TRBV28
d_gene: .

CDR3nt: TGTGCCAGCAGGGGACAGGGGGTGTTCGGGGAGCTGTTTTTT
CDR3aa: CASRGQGVFGELFF
abundance: many
j_gene: TRBJ2-2
v_gene: TRBV6-6
d_gene: TRBD1

CDR3nt: TGCGCCAGCAGCCAAGATTGGCAGGACGGCTATGGCTACACCTTC
CDR3aa: CASSQDWQDGYGYTF
abundance: many
j_gene: TRBJ1-2
v_gene: TRBV4-3
d_gene: .

CDR3nt: TGTGCCAGCAGCCCGCAACTGACTATCCCCCAAGAGACCCAGTACTTC
CDR3aa: CASSPQLTIPQETQYF
abundance: many
j_gene: TRBJ2-5
v_gene: TRBV7-8
d_gene: .

CDR3nt: TGCAGTGCTAGTTCCTCCCAGAACACTGAAGCTTTCTTT
CDR3aa: CSASSSQNTEAFF
abundance: few
j_gene: TRBJ1-1
v_gene: TRBV20-1
d_gene: .

CDR3nt: TGCAGTGCTAGGAGACGGGGGTCCTACGAGCAGTACTTC
CDR3aa: CSARRRGSYEQYF
abundance: many
j_gene: TRBJ2-7
v_gene: TRBV20-1
d_gene: .

CDR3nt: TGCGCCAGCAGCCAAGATAGATCTAGCGGGATCCACGAGCAGTACTTC
CDR3aa: CASSQDRSSGIHEQYF
abundance: few
j_gene: TRBJ2-7
v_gene: TRBV4-1
d_gene: TRBD2

CDR3nt: TGTGCCAGCAGCTTGAGCGACAGCTACATGAACACTGAAGCTTTCTTT
CDR3aa: CASSLSDSYMNTEAFF
abundance: many
j_gene: TRBJ1-1
v_gene: TRBV5-6
d_gene: .

CDR3nt: TGTGCCAGCAGTTTAGGGACAGGGCCTCGCAATGAGCAGTTCTTC
CDR3aa: CASSLGTGPRNEQFF
abundance: many
j_gene: TRBJ2-1
v_gene: TRBV28
d_gene: TRBD1

CDR3nt: TGTGCCAGCAGTTTAAGACAGGTTCGAGGGACAGATACGCAGTATTTT
CDR3aa: CASSLRQVRGTDTQYF
abundance: .
j_gene: TRBJ2-3
v_gene: TRBV12-3/TRBV12-4
d_gene: .

CDR3nt: TGTGCCAGCAGCTTAGGAGGATTCGGTACCGGGGAGCTGTTTTTT
CDR3aa: CASSLGGFGTGELFF
abundance: few
j_gene: TRBJ2-2
v_gene: TRBV7-3
d_gene: .

CDR3nt: TGTGCCAGCAGCTTAGTCGCAGGGAACACCGGGGAGCTGTTTTTT
CDR3aa: CASSLVAGNTGELFF
abundance: .
j_gene: TRBJ2-2
v_gene: TRBV7-2
d_gene: .

CDR3nt: TGTGCCAGTACTTTGGGGACTCACACAGATACGCAGTATTTT
CDR3aa: CASTLGTHTDTQYF
abundance: .
j_gene: TRBJ2-3
v_gene: TRBV19
d_gene: .

CDR3nt: TGCAGTGCTCAAGTGTGGGGACAGCCCCAGCATTTT
CDR3aa: CSAQVWGQPQHF
abundance: many
j_gene: TRBJ1-5
v_gene: TRBV20-1
d_gene: .

CDR3nt: TGTGCCAGCAGTTCCAGGACTAGCGGCTTACACAATGAGCAGTTCTTC
CDR3aa: CASSSRTSGLHNEQFF
abundance: .
j_gene: TRBJ2-1
v_gene: TRBV6-6
d_gene: TRBD2

CDR3nt: TGCAGCGCGGACAAGACGGAAGCTAACTATGGCTACACCTTC
CDR3aa: CSADKTEANYGYTF
abundance: many
j_gene: TRBJ1-2
v_gene: TRBV29-1
d_gene: .

CDR3nt: TGTGCCTCGGGGATGCAGGGTTCTAGGAATGAGCAGTTCTTC
CDR3aa: CASGMQGSRNEQFF
abundance: .
j_gene: TRBJ2-1
v_gene: TRBV28
d_gene: .

CDR3nt: TGTGCCACGGGACAGGGGAGGAATGAGCAGTTCTTC
CDR3aa: CATGQGRNEQFF
abundance: many
j_gene: TRBJ2-1
v_gene: TRBV28
d_gene: TRBD1

CDR3nt: TGTGCCAGCAGTTTGACCCCACTAAATTCACCCCTCCACTTT
CDR3aa: CASSLTPLNSPLHF
abundance: many
j_gene: TRBJ1-6
v_gene: TRBV28
d_gene: .

CDR3nt: TGCAGCGTTGAAGATCTAGACAGGGCAGCCGGGGAGCTGTTTTTT
CDR3aa: CSVEDLDRAAGELFF
abundance: .
j_gene: TRBJ2-2
v_gene: TRBV29-1
d_gene: TRBD1

CDR3nt: TGTGCCAGCAGCTTAGGTCTTGCCAGGAGGTACAATGAGCAGTTCTTC
CDR3aa: CASSLGLARRYNEQFF
abundance: many
j_gene: TRBJ2-1
v_gene: TRBV7-2
d_gene: .

CDR3nt: TGTGCCAGCAGTACCCGGGACAGGGGGCGGGGTGAGCAGTTCTTC
CDR3aa: CASSTRDRGRGEQFF
abundance: many
j_gene: TRBJ2-1
v_gene: TRBV27
d_gene: TRBD1

CDR3nt: TGTGCCAGCAGACTAGCGGGAGCCAGCGGGGAGCTGTTTTTT
CDR3aa: CASRLAGASGELFF
abundance: few
j_gene: TRBJ2-2
v_gene: TRBV27
d_gene: TRBD2

CDR3nt: TGTGCCAGCAGTGATAGCGGGAGCTACGAGCAGTACTTC
CDR3aa: CASSDSGSYEQYF
abundance: many
j_gene: TRBJ2-7
v_gene: TRBV25-1
d_gene: TRBD2

CDR3nt: TGTGCCAGCAGCCCCCGTCAGGGGCGCTCCTACGAGCAGTACTTC
CDR3aa: CASSPRQGRSYEQYF
abundance: few
j_gene: TRBJ2-7
v_gene: TRBV9
d_gene: .

CDR3nt: TGCAGCGTTGTTGGCGGCCGCTCCTACGAGCAGTACTTC
CDR3aa: CSVVGGRSYEQYF
abundance: many
j_gene: TRBJ2-7
v_gene: TRBV29-1
d_gene: .

CDR3nt: TGTGCCAGCAGCTTACGAGGGAGGTCTTCCCCCGGGGAGCTGTTTTTT
CDR3aa: CASSLRGRSSPGELFF
abundance: many
j_gene: TRBJ2-2
v_gene: TRBV7-3
d_gene: .

CDR3nt: TGTGCCACCGCAGGGGAGGACTTCTACGAGCAGTACTTC
CDR3aa: CATAGEDFYEQYF
abundance: .
j_gene: TRBJ2-7
v_gene: TRBV28
d_gene: .

CDR3nt: TGTGCCAGCAGCTTAGGCGGGACAGGGGGCTTCTACGAGCAGTACTTC
CDR3aa: CASSLGGTGGFYEQYF
abundance: .
j_gene: TRBJ2-7
v_gene: TRBV28
d_gene: TRBD1

CDR3nt: TGTGCCAACCACACCGGGAGGGACTGCACTGAAGCTTTCTTT
CDR3aa: CANHTGRDCTEAFF
abundance: many
j_gene: TRBJ1-1
v_gene: TRBV18
d_gene: .

CDR3nt: TGCAGCGTGGCGTTTGGGACAGGGAACTATGGCTACACCTTC
CDR3aa: CSVAFGTGNYGYTF
abundance: many
j_gene: TRBJ1-2
v_gene: TRBV29-1
d_gene: TRBD1

CDR3nt: TGTGCCAGCAGCCCAATAGAGGCTTTTTTCGGTTCACCCCTCCACTTT
CDR3aa: CASSPIEAFFGSPLHF
abundance: many
j_gene: TRBJ1-6
v_gene: TRBV7-9
d_gene: .

CDR3nt: TGTGCCAGCAGCTCGATTGATCTTCCAGATACGCAGTATTTT
CDR3aa: CASSSIDLPDTQYF
abundance: many
j_gene: TRBJ2-3
v_gene: TRBV7-2
d_gene: .

CDR3nt: TGTGCCAGCAGCTCCAGGACAGATAACTATGGCTACACCTTC
CDR3aa: CASSSRTDNYGYTF
abundance: many
j_gene: TRBJ1-2
v_gene: TRBV7-6
d_gene: .

CDR3nt: TGTGCCAGCAGCTCATACAGGGGCTCGAAGACCGGGGAGCTGTTTTTT
CDR3aa: CASSSYRGSKTGELFF
abundance: many
j_gene: TRBJ2-2
v_gene: TRBV11-2
d_gene: TRBD1

CDR3nt: TGCAGTGCTAGAGATCAACTAGCGGGAACAAGGGATACGCAGTATTTT
CDR3aa: CSARDQLAGTRDTQYF
abundance: many
j_gene: TRBJ2-3
v_gene: TRBV20-1
d_gene: TRBD2

CDR3nt: TGTGCCATCAGTGAGCGGGGTTGGGTCTCTGGGGCCAACGTCCTGACTTTC
CDR3aa: CAISERGWVSGANVLTF
abundance: many
j_gene: TRBJ2-6
v_gene: TRBV10-3
d_gene: .

CDR3nt: TGTGCCAGCAGTCCTACACTTGGGAGTCAGCCCCAGCATTTT
CDR3aa: CASSPTLGSQPQHF
abundance: .
j_gene: TRBJ1-5
v_gene: TRBV28
d_gene: .

CDR3nt: TGCAGTGCCTATCGACAGGTCTCCTACGAGCAGTACTTC
CDR3aa: CSAYRQVSYEQYF
abundance: .
j_gene: TRBJ2-7
v_gene: TRBV20-1
d_gene: .

CDR3nt: TGTGCCAGCAGCCAAGCGGGAGGAACAGAGACCCAGTACTTC
CDR3aa: CASSQAGGTETQYF
abundance: many
j_gene: TRBJ2-5
v_gene: TRBV7-6
d_gene: TRBD2

CDR3nt: TGTGCCAGCAGTCAGAACAATGAGCAGTTCTTC
CDR3aa: CASSQNNEQFF
abundance: many
j_gene: TRBJ2-1
v_gene: TRBV2
d_gene: .

CDR3nt: TGTGCCAGCAGCTTCTTTCCCGCTGAAGCTTTCTTT
CDR3aa: CASSFFPAEAFF
abundance: .
j_gene: TRBJ1-1
v_gene: TRBV7-8
d_gene: .

CDR3nt: TGTGCCAGCAGCTTAGACCAACAATGGGGGAGGGATGCTTTCTTT
CDR3aa: CASSLDQQWGRDAFF
abundance: many
j_gene: TRBJ1-1
v_gene: TRBV11-2
d_gene: .

CDR3nt: TGTGCCAGCAGCCCGGGACAGGGCAGGACCCAGTACTTC
CDR3aa: CASSPGQGRTQYF
abundance: medium-sized
j_gene: TRBJ2-5
v_gene: TRBV11-2
d_gene: TRBD1